A single sample is the source of the 13 T cell receptor beta chains below, sequenced in a study of blood T cell repertoires in COVID-19. Method: immunoSEQ multiplex PCR; TCRdb's copy keeps in-frame clones and lacks some. The sample has 200,000 to 250,000 clones; over 75% are singletons. Sequencing used peripheral blood. These receptors were collected from a man aged 50 to 59 with COVID-19, enrolled during active disease.

V and J are TRBV7-2 and TRBJ2-3; the match to TRBD2 covers 12 bases. The CDR3 is 16 amino acids. V lost 2 bases to trimming and J lost 3 bases; unmatched junction nucleotides: 3. Germline CDR1 is SGHTA and CDR2 is FQGNSA. Here the CDR3 DNA reads TGTGCCAGCAGCTTACAACTAGCGGGGGGAACAGATACGCAGTATTTT. It yields the protein CASSLQLAGGTDTQYF.

This chain joins TRBV18 and TRBJ2-5; the match to TRBD1 covers 10 bases. V gave up 3 bases and J gave up 5 bases; unmatched junction bases: 6. Germline assignment: CDR1 KGHSH and CDR2 LQKENI. The CDR3 is 15 residues long. The CDR3 sequence: CASSPRDRGSETQYF. CDR3 sequence (DNA): TGTGCCAGCTCACCCCGGGACAGGGGCTCCGAGACCCAGTACTTC.

This sequence joins TRBV3-1 (or the pseudogene TRBV3-2) and TRBJ2-2, with 13 nucleotides matching TRBD2. The CDR3 length is 17 residues. J was trimmed by 10 bases and V by 2 bases; bases with no gene match: 10. CDR1 and CDR2 from the germline V gene are LGHDT and YNNKEL (reference sequence). CDR3 protein: CASSQSTSGGAVAELFF. The CDR3 DNA reads TGTGCCAGCAGCCAAAGCACTAGCGGGGGGGCCGTCGCGGAGCTGTTTTTT.

This clone was counted a single time. This chain connects TRBV6-5 to TRBJ1-6, with a weak D call TRBD1 (6 bases). Germline CDR1 reads MNHEY; CDR2 reads SVGAGI. The CDR3 consists of 15 residues. Trimming left V 7 bases short and J 3 bases short, with 13 bases between. As DNA, the CDR3 is TGTGCCAGCACCCGGACAGACGTCTATAATTCACCCCTCCACTTT. This encodes CASTRTDVYNSPLHF.

This chain uses TRBV27 with TRBJ1-1; no definite D call. The CDR3 is 11 residues long. Germline-derived CDR1 and CDR2 are MNHEY and SMNVEV (reference sequence). V lost 5 bases to trimming and J lost 5 bases, with 6 bases between them. The CDR3 sequence is CASSTGTEAFF. For the CDR3, the DNA is TGTGCCAGCAGTACCGGGACTGAAGCTTTCTTT.

CDR3 protein: CASSRGGGYEQFF. The CDR3 DNA follows: TGCGCCAGCAGCCGTGGAGGGGGCTATGAGCAGTTCTTC. The V gene is TRBV4-3, the J gene TRBJ2-1; a possible D gene is TRBD1 (7 bases). V lost 4 bases and J lost 8, with 12 bases in between. Germline loops: CDR1 LGHNA, CDR2 YSLEER. This CDR3 has 13 amino acids.

With regard to this clone: This sample includes further DNA sequences coding for the same CDR3. The J gene is TRBJ1-3, the V gene TRBV29-1, with D uncertain. V shed 4 bases and J shed 1 base, with 8 bases lying between them. This CDR3 is built from 13 residues. CDR1 and CDR2 from the germline V gene are SQVTM and ANQGSEA. This chain's CDR3 is CSVVVSSGNTIYF. The DNA for the CDR3 is TGCAGCGTTGTCGTCAGTTCTGGAAACACCATATATTTT.

V gene TRBV7-6 combines with J gene TRBJ2-3; possible D gene TRBD2, 5 bases. CDR1 and CDR2 from the germline V gene are SGHVS and FNYEAQ. The V end was cut by 2 bases, the J end by 3 bases, with 6 bases between. The CDR3 extends over 13 amino acids. The CDR3 DNA reads as TGTGCCAGCAGCTTATCGGGAACAGATACGCAGTATTTT. Amino acids: CASSLSGTDTQYF.

This chain uses TRBV11-3 with TRBJ2-6, with a possible D match to TRBD1 (6 bases). Germline CDR1 SGHNT, CDR2 YENEEA. Trimming cost V 0 bases and J 2 bases, with 11 bases left between them. The CDR3 consists of 17 residues. In DNA, the CDR3 is TGTGCCAGCAGCTTAGAACACACAGGGACTGGGGCCAACGTCCTGACTTTC. Protein product: CASSLEHTGTGANVLTF.

The chain employs TRBV5-5 and TRBJ2-1; D is unresolved. Germline lookup yields CDR1 SGHKS and CDR2 YYEKEE (reference sequence). CDR3 size: 13 residues. Trimming left V 2 bases short and J 6 bases short, with 9 bases between. CDR3: CASSLWATNEQFF. The CDR3, as DNA: TGTGCCAGCAGCTTATGGGCCACCAATGAGCAGTTCTTC.

This chain connects TRBV11-2 to TRBJ1-2; D unclear. The V and J ends lost 4 bases and 2 bases respectively, with 8 bases between them. Germline-derived CDR1 and CDR2 are SGHAT and FQNNGV. The CDR3 totals 13 residues. The CDR3 reads CASSWFENYGYTF. CDR3 DNA sequence: TGTGCCAGCAGCTGGTTTGAGAACTATGGCTACACCTTC.

V usage is TRBV6-1 and J usage is TRBJ2-7; 11 bases map to TRBD1. The junction had 7 bases not matched to a gene; V was cut back by 3 bases and J by 6 bases. This CDR3 spans 15 amino acids. Germline V gene lookup returns CDR1 MNHNS and CDR2 SASEGT. The CDR3 bases are TGTGCCAGCAGTGACGGACAGGGGGCTTTCCCCGAGCAGTACTTC. Translation: CASSDGQGAFPEQYF.

In this sample, this clone turned up once. One junction end disagrees with the germline gene, perhaps due to a read error. CDR3 region: CATTRTGGLETQYF. The CDR3 bases are TGTGCCACCACCAGAACAGGGGGTTTAGAGACCCAGTACTTC. The chain recombines TRBV15 with TRBJ2-5; 8 bases align to TRBD1. Germline V CDR1 and CDR2: LNHNV, YYDKDF (reference sequence). This CDR3 region has 14 residues.